A selection of T cell receptor beta chains follows, all from one sample in a study of cytomegalovirus exposure and HLA in healthy donors. Sequencing was performed with immunoSEQ multiplex PCR; in TCRdb, only in-frame clones are kept and a portion is missing. The top ten clones hold 1.5% to 2% of a sample with fewer than 200,000 clones, about 70% of them seen once. The sample consisted of PBMCs. These TCRs come from a woman aged 25 to 39 in good health and CMV-seronegative. Each CDR3 is given with its conserved first and last residue. A D gene is named only where the DNA matches it firmly. A clone size is listed for some rows: how often the clone was seen (once, few, many), or a class if it is expanded.

D	J	size	V	DNA	CDR3
NA	TRBJ1-4	NA	TRBV27	TGTGCCAGCAGGACCCCACCACCCAGTCCAGGGGCCCCAGCAACATGTAATGAAAAACTGTTTTTT	CASRTPPPSPGAPATCNEKLFF
TRBD2	TRBJ2-1	NA	TRBV5-1	TGCGCCAGCAGCCTAGCGGGAGGCCGGTACAATGAGCAGTTCTTC	CASSLAGGRYNEQFF
NA	TRBJ2-7	NA	TRBV11-2	TGTGCCAGCAGCTTTGGTACCGGTTTCTTCCGCGAGCAGTACTTC	CASSFGTGFFREQYF
NA	TRBJ2-7	NA	TRBV18	TGTGCCAGCTCAAGTCGATTACAGGGATTCTACGAGCAGTACTTC	CASSSRLQGFYEQYF
NA	TRBJ1-1	few	TRBV6-1	TGTGCCAGCAGTGAATTTACCGGGGGGGTGAACACTGAAGCTTTCTTT	CASSEFTGGVNTEAFF
NA	TRBJ2-1	NA	TRBV5-1	TGCGCCAGCAGCTTGGCGGCAGGGAACTACAATGAGCAGTTCTTC	CASSLAAGNYNEQFF
TRBD1	TRBJ1-1	NA	TRBV5-6	TGTGCCAGCAGCTTCAGGGGGCGGTCCACTGAAGCTTTCTTT	CASSFRGRSTEAFF
TRBD2	TRBJ2-3	NA	TRBV2	TGTGCCAGCAGTGGTCTATCTAGCGGGAGGGCCGTCACAGATACGCAGTATTTT	CASSGLSSGRAVTDTQYF
TRBD1	TRBJ1-2	NA	TRBV7-2	TGTGCCAGCAGTAGGGGGGACAGGGCGAGCTATGGCTACACCTTC	CASSRGDRASYGYTF
TRBD2	TRBJ2-2	NA	TRBV9	TGTGCCAGCAGCGTTCTAGCGGGAGCGAACACCGGGGAGCTGTTTTTT	CASSVLAGANTGELFF
TRBD1	TRBJ1-4	NA	TRBV4-1	TGCGCCAGCAGCCAAGGGCGGCAGGGGGCTTCCACTAATGAAAAACTGTTTTTT	CASSQGRQGASTNEKLFF
TRBD1	TRBJ1-5	once	TRBV28	TGTGCCAGCAGATCGGACAGGGTGGATCAGCCCCAGCATTTT	CASRSDRVDQPQHF
NA	TRBJ1-2	NA	TRBV10-3	TGTGCCATCAGTGAGTCGACACTTCTCTATGCGGGCTACACCTTC	CAISESTLLYAGYTF
NA	TRBJ2-2	NA	TRBV19	TGTGCCAGTACCGAAGCAGGGTGGAGACCGATGTACACCGGGGAGCTGTTTTTT	CASTEAGWRPMYTGELFF
TRBD1	TRBJ1-3	NA	TRBV19	TGTGCCAGTAGTCTAGACAGGGAGGACGGAAACACCATATATTTT	CASSLDREDGNTIYF
TRBD1	TRBJ2-1	once	TRBV9	TGTGCCAGCAGCGTAGGTCAGGGGGCCTACAATGAGCAGTTCTTC	CASSVGQGAYNEQFF
NA	TRBJ2-7	NA	TRBV5-1	TGCGCCGGCAGCTTGGGGCAGGGGACCTACGAGCAGTACTTC	CAGSLGQGTYEQYF
NA	TRBJ1-1	few	TRBV7-2	TGTGCCAGCAGCTCCAGGTGGTCGAACACTGAAGCTTTCTTT	CASSSRWSNTEAFF
TRBD2	TRBJ2-1	NA	TRBV9	TGTGCCAGCAGCGTAGCTACCGGGACTAGCGAGCAGTTCTTC	CASSVATGTSEQFF
TRBD2	TRBJ2-7	NA	TRBV5-4	TGTGCCAGCAGCTTGAGGGTCGGGGGACTAGTCAACGAGCAGTACTTC	CASSLRVGGLVNEQYF
NA	TRBJ2-7	NA	TRBV7-6	TGTGCCAGCAGCAGTTACGGGGGGCGCGTCTTAGATGAGCAGTACTTC	CASSSYGGRVLDEQYF
TRBD2	TRBJ2-1	NA	TRBV5-1	TGCGCCAGCTCCGGGACTAGCGGGAGGAGGCCCTACAATGAGCAGTTCTTC	CASSGTSGRRPYNEQFF
NA	TRBJ2-7	NA	TRBV7-9	TGTGCCAGCCAATCCGGGTCGAACTACGAGCAGTACTTC	CASQSGSNYEQYF
NA	TRBJ1-6	NA	TRBV9	TGTGCCAGCAGCGGCACGGTCAATTCACCCCTCCACTTT	CASSGTVNSPLHF
NA	TRBJ1-5	NA	TRBV15	TGTGCCACCAGCAGAGATCTCGGGGGCAATCAGCCCCAGCATTTT	CATSRDLGGNQPQHF
NA	TRBJ1-5	NA	TRBV19	TGTGCCAGTAGCTCCCGCGGGGGCAATCAGCCCCAGCATTTT	CASSSRGGNQPQHF
NA	TRBJ1-1	few	TRBV7-9	TGTGCCAGCAGCAATTTGAGGAGAGCTGAAGCTTTCTTT	CASSNLRRAEAFF
NA	TRBJ2-2	NA	TRBV4-1	TGCGCCAGCAGCCACAACTTCCTAACCCCCGCCGGGGAGCTGTTTTTT	CASSHNFLTPAGELFF
NA	TRBJ1-5	once	TRBV19	TGTGCCAGTAGTACCAACAGGGATCAGCCCCAGCATTTT	CASSTNRDQPQHF
NA	TRBJ2-3	few	TRBV27	TGTGCCAGCAGTTTTGGGAGCGGTGGGGCAGATACGCAGTATTTT	CASSFGSGGADTQYF
NA	TRBJ2-3	NA	TRBV6-1	TGTGCCAGCAGTCCCACAGGGTCGATTACAGATACGCAGTATTTT	CASSPTGSITDTQYF
NA	TRBJ2-5	few	TRBV6-5	TGTGCCAGCAGTGGATGGGGACAACAAGAGACCCAGTACTTC	CASSGWGQQETQYF
NA	TRBJ2-7	NA	TRBV10-3	TGTGCCATCAGTGAGTCGGGACAAGGAGGACACTACGAGCAGTACTTC	CAISESGQGGHYEQYF
TRBD1	TRBJ1-5	NA	TRBV19	TGTGCCAGTAGTACGGGGCTTGACAGGGATCAGCCCCAGCATTTT	CASSTGLDRDQPQHF
TRBD1	TRBJ2-7	NA	TRBV6-5	TGTGCCAGCAGTACGGACAGGGTAGGGGCCTACGAGCAGTACTTC	CASSTDRVGAYEQYF
NA	TRBJ2-7	NA	TRBV20-1	TGCAGTGCTTCCTCGGCGAGGGAGCAGTACTTC	CSASSAREQYF
NA	TRBJ1-1	once	TRBV9	TGTGCCAGCAGCGTAGGGTCCGGGGTCGGCACTGAAGCTTTCTTT	CASSVGSGVGTEAFF
TRBD2	TRBJ2-2	few	TRBV6-4	TGTGCCAGCAGTGACAATGGCGGGAGTCTGGTTACCGGGGAGCTGTTTTTT	CASSDNGGSLVTGELFF
TRBD1	TRBJ1-1	NA	TRBV11-2	TGTGCCAGCAGACGGACAGGGGGCTGGATGAACACTGAAGCTTTCTTT	CASRRTGGWMNTEAFF
TRBD1	TRBJ1-3	few	TRBV7-9	TGTGCCAGCAGCCCCGACAGGGGGAAAGGAAACACCATATATTTT	CASSPDRGKGNTIYF
TRBD1	TRBJ1-4	few	TRBV4-3	TGCGCCAGCAGCCTTGACAGGGCTTCGTATGAAAAACTGTTTTTT	CASSLDRASYEKLFF
NA	TRBJ2-2	NA	TRBV7-3	TGTGCCAGCAGCTTAAACACGAACACCGGGGAGCTGTTTTTT	CASSLNTNTGELFF
TRBD1	TRBJ2-1	NA	TRBV7-3	TGTGCCAGCAGCCGAATTCCCGGGACAGGGCGGCAAAATGAGCAGTTCTTC	CASSRIPGTGRQNEQFF
NA	TRBJ2-3	NA	TRBV9	TGTGCCAGCAGCGCTTCAGATACGCAGTATTTT	CASSASDTQYF
TRBD1	TRBJ1-2	NA	TRBV5-1	TGCGCCAGCAGCTCCTACGCGCGACAGGGCGGTCGCTATGGCTACACCTTC	CASSSYARQGGRYGYTF
TRBD2	TRBJ2-3	once	TRBV6-4	TGTGCCAGCAGTGAACTAGCGGGAAGCACAGATACGCAGTATTTT	CASSELAGSTDTQYF
NA	TRBJ1-2	NA	TRBV6-1	TGTGCCAGCAGTGAAGCTTTGGCCCTCCCCTATGGCTACACCTTC	CASSEALALPYGYTF
NA	TRBJ1-1	few	TRBV4-3	TGCGCCAGCAGCCAAACGTGGAAGGGGCATACTGAAGCTTTCTTT	CASSQTWKGHTEAFF